The 29 T cell receptor beta chains below were found in one sample sequenced in a study of T cell responses to AZD1222 COVID-19 vaccine. Produced via immunoSEQ multiplex PCR; TCRdb's table is partial and in-frame only. Found here are tens of thousands of clones, 70% to 90% of them singletons; the top ten hold about 10%. Source: peripheral blood, taken 28 days after the second AZD1222 dose. These receptor sequences come from an adult who received the AZD1222 COVID-19 vaccine.

The CDR3 nucleotides read TGTGCCAGCAGCCCGGGACAGGTAGTCTCCTATAATTCACCCCTCCACTTT. Its translation is CASSPGQVVSYNSPLHF. The V call is TRBV7-2, the J call TRBJ1-6; 8 bases match TRBD1. The CDR3 is 17 amino acids. The junction had 6 bases not matched to a gene; V was cut back by 5 bases and J by 0 bases. Looked up from germline, CDR1 is SGHTA and CDR2 is FQGNSA.

This chain links TRBV2 with TRBJ2-2; 7 bases agree with TRBD1. V shed 0 bases and J 4 bases; nucleotides not matched to a gene: 2. Looked up from germline, CDR1 is SNHLY and CDR2 is FYNNEI. This CDR3 has 15 residues. The CDR3 DNA follows: TGTGCCAGCAGTGAAGCAGGGGGCGGCACCGGGGAGCTGTTTTTT. It specifies CASSEAGGGTGELFF.

The J gene is TRBJ2-5, the V gene TRBV11-2; 9 bases line up with TRBD2. Germline assignment: CDR1 SGHAT and CDR2 FQNNGV. The CDR3 runs to 14 residues. V was pared by 5 bases and J by 5 bases, with 6 bases of the junction left unmatched. The CDR3: CASSPGLARETQYF. CDR3 bases: TGTGCCAGCAGCCCCGGACTAGCGCGGGAGACCCAGTACTTC.

The genes are TRBV19 and TRBJ2-7; 9 bases line up with TRBD1. There are 15 residues in the CDR3. V dropped 4 bases and J dropped 4; count of bases not matched to a gene: 8. Germline V CDR1 and CDR2: LNHDA, SQIVND (reference sequence). Here the CDR3 reads CASSTGTGKGYEQYF. CDR3 nucleotides: TGTGCCAGTAGTACCGGGACAGGGAAGGGGTACGAGCAGTACTTC.

The genes are TRBV7-8 and TRBJ2-5; D possibly corresponds to TRBD2 (6 bases). Germline lookup yields CDR1 SGHVS and CDR2 FQNEAQ. This CDR3 spans 15 amino acids. The V gene lost 7 bases and the J gene lost 2 bases, with 17 bases spanning the gap. CDR3 in DNA: TGTGCCAGCACCGGGTCCGGGGGTCGACAAGAGACCCAGTACTTC. It translates to CASTGSGGRQETQYF.

This clone has more than one count but fewer than ten. The rearrangement uses TRBV7-8 and TRBJ2-1; 7 bases are shared with TRBD1. Per germline, CDR1 SGHVS and CDR2 FQNEAQ. V trimming: 8 bases; J trimming: 4 bases; junction bases outside the gene matches: 5. The CDR3 covers 13 residues. CDR3 in amino acids: CASQGVYYNEQFF. The CDR3 DNA sequence: TGTGCCAGCCAGGGGGTGTATTACAATGAGCAGTTCTTC.

This clone showed up just once. The genes are TRBV28 and TRBJ2-5; D ambiguous. Trimming took 3 bases from V and 2 from J, leaving 10 bases between them. The CDR3 loop spans 14 amino acids. Per germline, CDR1 MDHEN and CDR2 SYDVKM. The CDR3 DNA reads TGTGCCAGCAGTTTTCCGAGGTGGCAAGAGACCCAGTACTTC. Its protein product is CASSFPRWQETQYF.

The chain carries TRBV30 and TRBJ1-1; D not resolved. Deletions cut 3 bases from V and 5 bases from J, with 16 bases between. This CDR3 is 14 amino acids long. Germline assignment: CDR1 GTSNPN and CDR2 SVGIG (reference sequence). CDR3 coding DNA: TGTGCCTGGAGCCAAGGACGCCTGAGAACTGAAGCTTTCTTT. Amino acids: CAWSQGRLRTEAFF.

The J gene is TRBJ2-2, the V gene TRBV11-2; maybe TRBD2 (5 bases). V lost 1 base to trimming and J lost 5 bases, with 14 bases between them. In germline, CDR1 is SGHAT, CDR2 FQNNGV. The CDR3 is 16 residues long. In nucleotides, the CDR3 is TGTGCCAGCAGCTTAGTCGGGATAGACCTTACCGGGGAGCTGTTTTTT. It is translated as CASSLVGIDLTGELFF.

This chain connects TRBV28 to TRBJ2-1; 8 positions agree with TRBD2. V was pared by 8 bases and J by 4 bases, with 7 bases of the junction left unmatched. The CDR3 totals 14 residues. CDR1 is MDHEN, CDR2 SYDVKM, per germline. The CDR3 nucleotides are TGTGCCAGCTCGGTAGCGGGGCGATACAATGAGCAGTTCTTC. Its protein is CASSVAGRYNEQFF.

The gene calls are TRBV5-1 and TRBJ1-4; a possible D gene is TRBD1 (5 bases). Germline V gives CDR1 SGHRS, CDR2 YFSETQ. The CDR3 length is 15 residues. V was clipped by 0 bases and J by 6 bases, with 12 bases between them. The DNA of the CDR3 is TGCGCCAGCAGCTTGGAAGGGGCGAGTTATGAAAAACTGTTTTTT. This translates into CASSLEGASYEKLFF.

This clone was seen only once. The chain employs TRBV27 and TRBJ2-7; no clear D gene. CDR1 and CDR2 (germline): MNHEY, SMNVEV (reference sequence). The CDR3 is 13 amino acids. The V gene lost 5 bases and the J gene lost 3 bases, with 11 bases spanning the gap. CDR3 amino acids: CASSTQYDYEQYF. The CDR3 nucleotides are TGTGCCAGCAGTACACAGTATGACTACGAGCAGTACTTC.

The rearrangement links TRBV10-3 to TRBJ1-4; TRBD1 is a possible D gene (6 bases). Germline lookup yields CDR1 ENHRY and CDR2 SYGVKD. This CDR3 has 12 residues. V shed 10 bases and J shed 5 bases, with 11 bases lying between them. Here the CDR3 reads CATGQSNEKLFF. CDR3 nucleotide sequence: TGTGCCACAGGACAGAGCAATGAAAAACTGTTTTTT.

This clone showed up just a few times. CDR3 DNA sequence: TGTGCCAGCACCCACAGGAACACAGATACGCAGTATTTT. Translated: CASTHRNTDTQYF. This chain uses TRBV27 with TRBJ2-3; a possible D gene is TRBD1 (5 bases). The germline V gene encodes CDR1 MNHEY and CDR2 SMNVEV (reference sequence). There are 13 residues in the CDR3. Trimming shortened V by 7 bases and J by 2 bases, and 10 bases separated the two germline ends.

The V gene is TRBV15, the J gene TRBJ2-7; D remains unclear. From germline, CDR1 is LNHNV and CDR2 YYDKDF (reference sequence). This CDR3 contains 17 residues. With 0 bases removed from V and 1 base from J, the gap between germline ends came to 16 bases. The CDR3 protein is CATSRDRFAHASYEQYF. DNA for the CDR3: TGTGCCACCAGCAGAGATAGGTTTGCGCACGCATCCTACGAGCAGTACTTC.

J is TRBJ2-1 and V is TRBV7-8; D not certain. CDR1 and CDR2 (germline): SGHVS, FQNEAQ. The length of the CDR3 is 11 residues. Trimming took off 1 base at V and 8 bases at J, with 3 bases between the two ends. The CDR3 DNA sequence: TGTGCCAGCAGCTTAGTGGATGAGCAGTTCTTC. It specifies CASSLVDEQFF.

The sample holds a few counts of this clone. This chain connects TRBV19 to TRBJ1-2, with D possibly being TRBD1 (5 bases). V was clipped by 1 base and J by 1 base, with 13 bases between them. This CDR3 comprises 16 residues. CDR1 and CDR2 (germline): LNHDA, SQIVND (reference sequence). The CDR3, as DNA: TGTGCCAGTAGTATAGGCCAACAGGCTAGTAACTATGGCTACACCTTC. Protein: CASSIGQQASNYGYTF.

Comment on this clone: This sample also contains other DNA sequences that code for the same CDR3. The rearrangement joins TRBV3-1 (or the pseudogene TRBV3-2) to TRBJ2-7; unclear D gene. The CDR3 is 12 amino acids. With 0 bases removed from V and 6 bases from J, the gap between germline ends came to 6 bases. Looked up from germline, CDR1 is LGHDT and CDR2 is YNNKEL (reference sequence). This CDR3 reads CASSQDPSEQYF. The CDR3 DNA reads TGTGCCAGCAGCCAAGATCCCAGCGAGCAGTACTTC.

V and J are TRBV28 and TRBJ2-6; D is unclear. This CDR3 region has 13 residues. The germline V gene has CDR1 MDHEN and CDR2 SYDVKM. Between the trimmed V and J ends, which lost 6 bases and 0 bases, there was a span of 3 bases. The CDR3 DNA reads as TGTGCCAGCAGCCGCTCTGGGGCCAACGTCCTGACTTTC. Protein sequence: CASSRSGANVLTF. Complete variable domain (other parts from reference TRBV28 and TRBJ2-6): DVKVTQSSRYLVKRTGEKVFLECVQDMDHENMFWYRQDPGLGLRLIYFSYDVKMKEKGDIPEGYSVSREKKERFSLILESASTNQTSMYLCASSRSGANVLTFGAGSRLTVL.

V and J are TRBV6-1 and TRBJ2-7, with D perhaps being TRBD1 or TRBD2 (5 bases each). The V gene lost 1 base and the J gene lost 2 bases, with 18 bases spanning the gap. Germline V lookup: CDR1 MNHNS, CDR2 SASEGT. There are 17 residues in the CDR3. The CDR3, as DNA: TGTGCCAGCAGTGAAGTTTGGGGGAGTCTTGCCCCCTACGAGCAGTACTTC. It yields the protein CASSEVWGSLAPYEQYF.

This sequence joins TRBV13 and TRBJ2-5, with D perhaps assigned TRBD1 or TRBD2 (6 bases each). Trimming left V 2 bases short and J 4 bases short, with 23 bases between. CDR3 size: 18 residues. In germline, CDR1 is PRHDT, CDR2 FYEKMQ (reference sequence). The CDR3 sequence is CASSLPPHEREGGETQYF. CDR3 DNA: TGTGCCAGCAGCTTACCACCCCACGAGAGAGAGGGGGGAGAGACCCAGTACTTC. Full variable domain (outside the CDR3, taken from reference TRBV13 and TRBJ2-5): AAGVIQSPRHLIKEKRETATLKCYPIPRHDTVYWYQQGPGQDPQFLISFYEKMQSDKGSIPDRFSAQQFSDYHSELNMSSLELGDSALYFCASSLPPHEREGGETQYFGPGTRLLVL.

The V and J genes are TRBV12-3 or TRBV12-4 and TRBJ1-1; no clear D. Trimming shortened V by 2 bases and J by 3 bases, and 7 bases separated the two germline ends. The CDR3 spans 13 residues. The CDR3 spells CASSLKEDTEAFF. The CDR3 coding sequence is TGTGCCAGCAGTTTAAAGGAAGACACTGAAGCTTTCTTT.

J is TRBJ2-7 and V is TRBV6-1; D gene unclear. Trimming removed 0 bases at V and 7 bases at J, with 10 bases between. The CDR3 is 13 amino acids. Germline V gene data show CDR1 as MNHNS and CDR2 as SASEGT. The CDR3 region is CASSEASSREQYF. The DNA for the CDR3 is TGTGCCAGCAGTGAAGCGTCCAGCAGGGAGCAGTACTTC.

J is TRBJ2-7 and V is TRBV7-9; the D is unclear. Germline CDR1 and CDR2: SEHNR and FQNEAQ (reference sequence). The CDR3 consists of 13 residues. Trimming shortened V by 6 bases and J by 0 bases, and 9 bases separated the two germline ends. CDR3: CASSVSSSYEQYF. In nucleotides, the CDR3 is TGTGCCAGCAGTGTGAGCAGCTCCTACGAGCAGTACTTC.

The genes are TRBV14 and TRBJ2-7, with 11 bases aligning to TRBD1. V dropped 4 bases and J dropped 7; count of bases not matched to a gene: 6. The CDR3 has 14 amino acids. In germline, CDR1 is SGHDN, CDR2 FVKESK. This CDR3 is CASSPGTGGEEQYF. As DNA, the CDR3 is TGTGCCAGCAGCCCCGGGACAGGGGGGGAAGAGCAGTACTTC.

The chain couples TRBV3-1 (or the pseudogene TRBV3-2) to TRBJ1-5; D is unresolved. Deletions cut 4 bases from V and 5 bases from J, with 9 bases between. The CDR3 spans 13 residues. Germline V gene sequence: CDR1 LGHDT, CDR2 YNNKEL (reference sequence). CDR3 DNA: TGTGCCAGCAGCCGCGAGCCTCATCAGCCCCAGCATTTT. Translating gives CASSREPHQPQHF.

V and J are TRBV7-3 and TRBJ1-1, with D hard to call. V dropped 2 bases and J dropped 9 bases, with 16 bases sitting between them. Germline V gives CDR1 SGHTA, CDR2 FQGTGA. The CDR3 spans 14 residues. CDR3 sequence reads: CASSLGFGESQAFF. The CDR3 nucleotides are TGTGCCAGCAGCTTAGGATTTGGGGAATCCCAAGCTTTCTTT.

The chain recombines TRBV4-1 with TRBJ1-5; D not certain. Trimming left V 0 bases short and J 4 bases short, with 7 bases between. There are 14 residues in the CDR3. Germline CDR1 is MGHRA and CDR2 is YSYEKL. The CDR3, as DNA: TGCGCCAGCAGCCAAGATAACAGAAATCAGCCCCAGCATTTT. Amino acid sequence: CASSQDNRNQPQHF.

The chain couples TRBV3-1 (or the pseudogene TRBV3-2) to TRBJ1-5, with unresolved D. CDR3 size: 15 residues. The ends were cut back, 1 base at V and 7 bases at J, with 14 bases in the middle. Germline V gene data show CDR1 as LGHDT and CDR2 as YNNKEL (reference sequence). DNA for the CDR3: TGTGCCAGCAGCCAAGCAAGCGGTTTTGGGCAGCCCCAGCATTTT. Amino acids: CASSQASGFGQPQHF.